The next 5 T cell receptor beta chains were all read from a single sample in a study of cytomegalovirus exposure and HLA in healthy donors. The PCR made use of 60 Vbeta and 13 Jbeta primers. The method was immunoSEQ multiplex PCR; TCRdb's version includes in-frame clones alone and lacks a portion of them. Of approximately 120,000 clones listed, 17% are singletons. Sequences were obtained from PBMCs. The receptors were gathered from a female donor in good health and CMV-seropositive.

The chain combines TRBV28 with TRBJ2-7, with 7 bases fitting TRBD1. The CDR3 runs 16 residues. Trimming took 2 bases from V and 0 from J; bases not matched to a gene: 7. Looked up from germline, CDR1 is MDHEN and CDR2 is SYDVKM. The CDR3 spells CASSLNRQGPSYEQYF. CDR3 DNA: TGTGCCAGCAGTTTAAACAGACAGGGTCCCTCCTACGAGCAGTACTTC.

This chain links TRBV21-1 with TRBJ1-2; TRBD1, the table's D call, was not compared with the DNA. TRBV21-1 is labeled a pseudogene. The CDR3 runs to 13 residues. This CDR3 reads CASSKQGNYGYTF. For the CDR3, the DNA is TGTGCCAGCAGCAAACAGGGTAACTATGGCTACACCTTC.

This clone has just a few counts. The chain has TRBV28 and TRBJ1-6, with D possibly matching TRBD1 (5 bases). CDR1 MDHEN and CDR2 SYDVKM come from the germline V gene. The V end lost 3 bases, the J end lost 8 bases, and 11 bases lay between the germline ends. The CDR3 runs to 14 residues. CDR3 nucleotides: TGTGCCAGCAGTTTGACAGCCCCTGATTCACCCCTCCACTTT. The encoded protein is CASSLTAPDSPLHF. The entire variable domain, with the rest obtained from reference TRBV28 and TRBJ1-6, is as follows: DVKVTQSSRYLVKRTGEKVFLECVQDMDHENMFWYRQDPGLGLRLIYFSYDVKMKEKGDIPEGYSVSREKKERFSLILESASTNQTSMYLCASSLTAPDSPLHFGNGTRLTVT.

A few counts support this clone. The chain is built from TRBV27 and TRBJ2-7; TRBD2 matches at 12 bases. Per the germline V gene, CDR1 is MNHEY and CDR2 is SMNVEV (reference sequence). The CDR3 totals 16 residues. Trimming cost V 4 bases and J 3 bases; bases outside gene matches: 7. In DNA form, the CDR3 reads TGTGCCAGCAGTTATAAGGGACTAGCGGGTTTCTACGAGCAGTACTTC. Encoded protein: CASSYKGLAGFYEQYF.

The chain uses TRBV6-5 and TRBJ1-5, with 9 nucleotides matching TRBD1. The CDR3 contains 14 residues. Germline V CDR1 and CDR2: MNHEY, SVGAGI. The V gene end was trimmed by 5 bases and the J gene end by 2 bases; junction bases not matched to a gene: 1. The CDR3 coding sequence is TGTGCCAGCAGTACAGGGGGCGGCAATCAGCCCCAGCATTTT. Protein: CASSTGGGNQPQHF.